The T cell receptor (beta chain) under discussion was sequenced for a study of cytomegalovirus exposure and HLA in healthy donors. Background on the study: Samples from HLA-typed donors yielded about 85 million unique TCRs in an early data release. Regarding the study as a whole: A later analysis found that most CMV-associated TCR beta chains appeared HLA-restricted. In all likelihood, a cluster of highly shared sequence variants was a sequencing artifact.

It was with 60 Vbeta and 13 Jbeta primers that the PCR ran. The data were produced by immunoSEQ multiplex PCR, yet TCRdb's version contains in-frame clones alone and is incomplete. The sample contains more than 150,000 clones, around 80% of which appear only once. Germline lookup yields CDR1 GTSNPN and CDR2 SVGIG (reference sequence). The CDR3 runs 13 residues. Deletions cut 2 bases from V and 1 base from J, with 9 bases between. In its sample, this clone was seen once. No antigen is known for it. The sequence was collected from a woman aged 30 to 39 in good health and CMV-seropositive. This rearrangement joins TRBV30 to TRBJ2-7; weak D call: TRBD1 (6 bases). Sequenced input: PBMCs. Here the CDR3 reads CAWSPGTSYEQYF. The CDR3 DNA reads TGTGCCTGGAGTCCCGGGACATCCTACGAGCAGTACTTC.